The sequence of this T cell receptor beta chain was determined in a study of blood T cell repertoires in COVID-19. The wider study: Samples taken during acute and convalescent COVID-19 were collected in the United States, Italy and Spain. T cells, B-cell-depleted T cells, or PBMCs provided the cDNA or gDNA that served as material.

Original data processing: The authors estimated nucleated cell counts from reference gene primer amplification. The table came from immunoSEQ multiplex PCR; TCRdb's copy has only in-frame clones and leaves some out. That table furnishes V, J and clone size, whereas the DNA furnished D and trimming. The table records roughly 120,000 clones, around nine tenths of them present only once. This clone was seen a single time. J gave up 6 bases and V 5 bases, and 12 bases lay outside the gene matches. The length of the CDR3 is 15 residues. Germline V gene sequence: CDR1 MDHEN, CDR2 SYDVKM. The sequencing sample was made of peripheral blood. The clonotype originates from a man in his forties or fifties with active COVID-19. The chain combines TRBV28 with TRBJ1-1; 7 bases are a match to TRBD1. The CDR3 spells CASSRHRGAGAEAFF. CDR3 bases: TGTGCCAGCAGTCGCCACAGGGGCGCCGGGGCTGAAGCTTTCTTT. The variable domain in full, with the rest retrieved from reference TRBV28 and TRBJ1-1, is DVKVTQSSRYLVKRTGEKVFLECVQDMDHENMFWYRQDPGLGLRLIYFSYDVKMKEKGDIPEGYSVSREKKERFSLILESASTNQTSMYLCASSRHRGAGAEAFFGQGTRLTVV.